The 4 T cell receptor beta chains in this list originate from one sample, sequenced in a study of cytomegalovirus exposure and HLA in healthy donors. The primer mix had 60 Vbeta and 13 Jbeta primers. Here immunoSEQ multiplex PCR was the method, and the copy in TCRdb shows in-frame clones only, minus some. The repertoire consists of approximately 99,000 clones, with 73% occurring once and the leading ten covering about 3.5%. Source material: PBMCs. The receptors were gathered from a man aged 40-49 years in good health and CMV-seronegative.

This chain joins TRBV2 and TRBJ2-3, with TRBD1 identical over 10 bases. Looked up from germline, CDR1 is SNHLY and CDR2 is FYNNEI. This CDR3 is 12 amino acids long. V lost 9 bases and J lost 4; bases outside the gene matches: 1. The CDR3 DNA reads TGTGCCAGAGGACAGGGGGCAGATACGCAGTATTTT. Encoded protein: CARGQGADTQYF.

The chain links TRBV13 to TRBJ1-6, with D possibly being TRBD1 (6 bases). There are 14 residues in the CDR3. The germline gives CDR1 PRHDT, CDR2 FYEKMQ (reference sequence). V gave up 5 bases and J gave up 7 bases, with 12 bases separating them. Written as DNA, the CDR3 is TGTGCCAGCAGCACCAACAGGGTGAATTCACCCCTCCACTTT. Its protein product is CASSTNRVNSPLHF.

This clone was counted a few times. This chain joins TRBV5-5 and TRBJ1-5; 8 bases are shared with TRBD1. The CDR3 spans 13 residues. Trimming removed 4 bases from V and 9 bases from J; junction bases left unmatched: 6. Per germline, CDR1 SGHKS and CDR2 YYEKEE (reference sequence). Here the CDR3 reads CASSPDREGPQHF. CDR3 nucleotides: TGTGCCAGCAGCCCGGACAGGGAAGGGCCCCAGCATTTT.

The J gene is TRBJ2-1, the V gene TRBV10-2; TRBD2 agrees at 8 bases. The CDR3 loop spans 15 amino acids. The germline V gene has CDR1 WSHSY and CDR2 SAAADI. The V and J ends lost 6 bases and 0 bases, in that order; junction bases with no gene match: 4. In nucleotides, the CDR3 is TGCGCCAGCAGCGCCGGGACTAGCTCCTACAATGAGCAGTTCTTC. It encodes CASSAGTSSYNEQFF.